The clone carrying this T cell receptor (beta chain) appeared many times. Its target is unknown. This record belongs to a study of molecular identifiers for immune sequencing clone quantification. Regarding the study as a whole: Among effectors, clones above 20 RNA copies held over 98% of molecules; among naive cells, under 1%.

The CDR3 has 16 residues. V gave up 2 bases and J gave up 2 bases, with 14 bases separating them. The germline V gene has CDR1 SGHDT and CDR2 YYEEEE. MiXCR, run by TCRdb on the PCR reads, gives a single entry per CDR3 protein. The sample consists of about 640,000 distinct CDR3 sequences, just under 20% of them appearing once. This chain links TRBV5-6 with TRBJ1-5; maybe TRBD1 (5 bases). This TCR came from a human donor in good health. Some libraries in this study had Jurkat cell RNA spiked in. Sequenced: naive CD8+ T cells from blood, with Jurkat cell RNA spiked in. Subset specified: FACS-sorted CD8+CD4-CCR7+CD45RA+ naive T cells. CDR3 protein: CASSLGDLGGNQPQHF. For the CDR3, the DNA is TGTGCCAGCAGCTTAGGGGACCTCGGGGGCAATCAGCCCCAGCATTTT.